This T cell receptor beta chain is from a study of patients and donors after allogeneic stem cell transplantation. CDR1 and CDR2 (germline): MNHEY, SVGAGI. This CDR3 region has 14 residues. J gave up 4 bases and V 6 bases, and 6 bases lay outside the gene matches. Using its own MiXCR run on the RT-PCR reads, TCRdb lists one record per CDR3 protein. This sample has about 160,000 distinct CDR3 sequences, with about a third found just once. The sample taken for sequencing was blood, either unsorted or a sorted T cell fraction (not recorded which). The chain is built from TRBV6-5 and TRBJ1-5, with 7 bases lining up with TRBD1. The sequence derives from a human donor who was either an allogeneic HSCT recipient or a stem cell or donor lymphocyte infusion donor (not recorded which). It is not recorded whose cells these are; they may come from a transplant donor. The CDR3 region has the DNA TGTGCCAGCAGGCCGGACAGGTGGAATCAGCCCCAGCATTTT. Protein sequence: CASRPDRWNQPQHF.